This T cell receptor beta chain was found in a study of vaccination effects on CD4 cells after COVID-19. Study overall: The second dose preceded post-vaccine samples by a median of 72 days.

In its sample, this clone was seen once. Its target is not known. Antigen-specific CD4+ T cells were expanded (with viral peptide pools) by the ViraFEST assay ahead of sequencing. Following 10 days of culture, CD4+ T cells were isolated. Participants each got two BNT162b2 or mRNA-1273 vaccine doses. A half-volume exchange with IL-2 medium occurred on days 3 and 7. Study outcomes and limitations: The study had few convalescent patients and no early post-infection timepoints.

This CDR3 is built from 17 residues. Germline V gene data show CDR1 as SGHTA and CDR2 as FQGNSA. The trim removed 4 bases at V and 3 bases at J, leaving 15 bases unmatched. Profiled with immunoSEQ multiplex PCR; TCRdb holds only in-frame clones, not every one. This sample has 30,000 to 40,000 clones, with around 70% found just once. The source was CD4+ T cells from PBMCs cultured with HCoV-229E spike peptides, collected after COVID-19 vaccination. This TCR derives from a human donor who received a COVID-19 vaccine. The J gene is TRBJ2-7, the V gene TRBV7-2, with 7 bases that match TRBD1. Here the CDR3 DNA reads TGTGCCAGCAGCTACCCCGCTAGGGGGCTGAATATCTACGAGCAGTACTTC. Translating gives CASSYPARGLNIYEQYF.